The clone carrying this T cell receptor (beta chain) was seen a handful of times. This sample is drawn from a study of spatial heterogeneity in lung cancer. Time point denoted: sample taken at primary tumor resection. Donation came from 70 or so patients with untreated early-stage non-small cell lung cancer. Unsorted tumor, nontumor lung tissue or cryopreserved PBMC supplied the whole RNA. The library protocol tagged each TCR cDNA with a unique molecular identifier. TCRdb independently ran MiXCR on the 5' RACE reads; one entry per CDR3 protein. Found here are approximately 92,000 distinct CDR3 sequences, 12% of them singletons; the top ten hold under 50%. The germline gives CDR1 SQVTM, CDR2 ANQGSEA. Trimming left V 5 bases short and J 4 bases short, with 17 bases between. The CDR3 contains 14 residues.

The chain carries TRBV29-1 and TRBJ1-2; tentatively, D is TRBD1 (5 bases). The input for sequencing was PBMCs, taken at surgery. The receptor was derived from a male donor with early-stage non-small cell lung cancer. CDR3 DNA: TGCAGCGTTTCTCACCGGGGCCTTGGCTATGGCTACACCTTC. Translated, it gives CSVSHRGLGYGYTF.